The rows below give T cell receptor beta chains drawn from one sample of a study of blood T cells in healthy people across ages. TCRdb redid the calling of the 5' RACE reads with MiXCR, one entry per CDR3 protein. The sample consists of about 780,000 distinct CDR3 sequences, around 62% of them appearing once. The specimen was blood. The receptors come from a man under 40 in good health. CDR3s include the opening cysteine and the closing phenylalanine or tryptophan. The D gene is left open where the match is weak. Rows may omit the clone size; those that give it use once, few, many or a size class.

V gene	D gene	clone size	J gene	CDR3 DNA	CDR3 protein
TRBV12-3/TRBV12-4	-	-	TRBJ1-2	TGTGCCAGCGTCGGAGGGGCAGGTGGCTACACCTTC	CASVGGAGGYTF
TRBV7-2	-	-	TRBJ2-7	TGTGCCAGCAGCTCATCCCGGGACTCCCCCTCCTACGAGCAGTACTTC	CASSSSRDSPSYEQYF
TRBV4-2	-	-	TRBJ2-5	TGTGCCAGCAGCCAAGATTTACGGAACCAAGAGACCCAGTACTTC	CASSQDLRNQETQYF
TRBV4-2	-	few	TRBJ1-2	TGTGCCAGCAGCCAAGCCGACACTTACTATGGCTACACCTTC	CASSQADTYYGYTF
TRBV4-2	-	-	TRBJ1-6	TGTGCCAGCAGCCAAGGGTCGCGGTATAATTCACCCCTCCACTTT	CASSQGSRYNSPLHF
TRBV6-4	-	-	TRBJ1-1	TGTGCCAGCAGCCCCTCAGGGGAGAACACTGAAGCTTTCTTT	CASSPSGENTEAFF
TRBV11-2	-	once	TRBJ2-3	TGTGCCAGCAGCGTTAGGACTTCGAGCACAGATACGCAGTATTTT	CASSVRTSSTDTQYF
TRBV6-6	-	few	TRBJ2-7	TGTGCCAGCAGTGGCCGCCTCGAGCAGTACTTC	CASSGRLEQYF
TRBV6-5	TRBD1	once	TRBJ1-6	TGTGCCAGCAGCGCAGGGGGCGCCCACTTT	CASSAGGAHF
TRBV3-1	-	-	TRBJ1-5	TGTGCCAGCAGCCAAGACCGGGGCTCCAATCAGCCCCAGCATTTT	CASSQDRGSNQPQHF
TRBV5-1	TRBD1	-	TRBJ1-1	TGCGCCAACAGCTTGGGGACAGGGGGCACTGAAGCTTTCTTT	CANSLGTGGTEAFF
TRBV12-3/TRBV12-4	-	-	TRBJ2-7	TGTGCCAGCAGGGCCCACCCGACAGTTGGCCTAACCAAATCGCAGTACTTC	CASRAHPTVGLTKSQYF
TRBV2	TRBD1	-	TRBJ1-1	TGTGCCAGCAGCCGACAGGGATCGGCCACTGAAGCTTTCTTT	CASSRQGSATEAFF
TRBV20-1	-	few	TRBJ2-7	TGCAGTGCTAGAGATGAACTCCTGACCTACGAGCAGTACTTC	CSARDELLTYEQYF
TRBV7-2	TRBD1	-	TRBJ2-3	TGTGCCAGCAGCTTAGGACAGGGGGTGGGCACCGATACGCAGTATTTT	CASSLGQGVGTDTQYF
TRBV7-2	-	-	TRBJ1-1	TGTGCCAGCAGCTTAGCTATGATGAACACTGAAGCTTTCTTT	CASSLAMMNTEAFF
TRBV29-1	-	-	TRBJ2-1	TGCAGCGTTGTGGACGGCTCCTACAATGAGCAGTTCTTC	CSVVDGSYNEQFF
TRBV2	TRBD2	-	TRBJ2-1	TGTGCCAGGGGGACTAGCGGGGGAAGATACAATGAGCAGGTCTTC	CARGTSGGRYNEQVF
TRBV12-3/TRBV12-4	-	few	TRBJ1-1	TGTGCCAGCAGTGCCACAGGGACTGAAGCTTTCTTT	CASSATGTEAFF
TRBV10-3	-	few	TRBJ1-6	TGTGCCATCAGTGAGTCGGGCGGGAGATCACCCCTCCACTTT	CAISESGGRSPLHF
TRBV18	-	-	TRBJ2-7	TGTGCCAGCTCACCCGAGGGGAGACCCTACGAGCAGTACTTC	CASSPEGRPYEQYF
TRBV7-3	TRBD2	-	TRBJ2-5	TGTGCCAGCAGCGGGACTAGTAATGAGCAGTACTTC	CASSGTSNEQYF
TRBV6-1	-	once	TRBJ1-5	TGTGCCAGCAGTGGGTATGAAAGACAGCCCCAGCATTTT	CASSGYERQPQHF
TRBV5-1	-	many	TRBJ2-5	TGTGCCAGCAGTTTAACGGAGACCCAGTACTTC	CASSLTETQYF
TRBV27	-	-	TRBJ2-7	TGTGCCAGCAGTTTTGGGGCAGGGGCGAACTACGAGCAGTACTTC	CASSFGAGANYEQYF
TRBV28	-	once	TRBJ2-6	TGTGCCAGCAGCGTTCCGCTGGGGGCCGGGGCCAACGTCCTGACTTTC	CASSVPLGAGANVLTF
TRBV10-3	TRBD2	-	TRBJ2-2	TGTGCCAGCGGGGGTCAGAGCGACACCGGGGAGCTGTTTTTT	CASGGQSDTGELFF
TRBV20-1	-	-	TRBJ2-7	TGCAGTGCTAGAACAGGGAGGAGCGAGCAGTACTTC	CSARTGRSEQYF
TRBV5-6	-	-	TRBJ2-7	TGTGCCAGCAGCTTGGAGCCGAGGGTGGGGTCCTACGAGCAGTACTTC	CASSLEPRVGSYEQYF
TRBV29-1	TRBD1	-	TRBJ2-1	TGCAGCGTTGATCGGACAGGGGGTAACAATGAGCAGTTCTTC	CSVDRTGGNNEQFF
TRBV14	-	few	TRBJ2-7	TGTGCCAGCAGCCAAGCATCTGGGCAGGGCATCTACGAGCAGTACTTC	CASSQASGQGIYEQYF
TRBV27	-	-	TRBJ2-7	TGTGCCAGCAGTCCTTGGGGAGGACGCTACGAGCAGTACTTC	CASSPWGGRYEQYF
TRBV4-2	TRBD1	many	TRBJ2-2	TGTGCCAGCAGCCAGGGACAGGAGAACACCGGGGAGCTGTTTTTT	CASSQGQENTGELFF
TRBV4-3	-	once	TRBJ2-3	TGCGCCAGCAGCCAACCCCCGCCAGGGGCGGGAGATACGCAGTATTTT	CASSQPPPGAGDTQYF
TRBV2	-	-	TRBJ2-5	TGTGCCAGCTATGGTCGGACTACAGAGACCCAGTACTTC	CASYGRTTETQYF
TRBV10-3	TRBD1	-	TRBJ2-5	TGTGCCATCAGTGCGGACAGGGAGACCCAGTACTTC	CAISADRETQYF
TRBV12-3/TRBV12-4	-	-	TRBJ2-6	TGTGCCAGCAGTTTATACGGAACAGTCGGGACTGGGGCCAACGTCCTGACTTTC	CASSLYGTVGTGANVLTF
TRBV28	-	-	TRBJ2-1	TGTGCCAGCAGTTTTTATCGGGGGAGCTCCTACAATGAGCAGTTCTTC	CASSFYRGSSYNEQFF
TRBV20-1	-	-	TRBJ2-4	TGCAGTGCTAGAGTCCGGACAGGAGGGGACATTCAGTACTTC	CSARVRTGGDIQYF
TRBV7-3	TRBD1	-	TRBJ1-4	TGTGCCAGCAGCTTAACTGAATGCGGGACAGGCCCTGGGGCAACTAATGAAAAACTGTTTTTT	CASSLTECGTGPGATNEKLFF